Described below is a single TCR beta chain sequence and its context. The antigen remains unidentified. These data come from a study of neoadjuvant anti-PD-1 for oral cavity cancer. Findings of the study overall: TCR analyses covered only a few patients per response group. Larger post-treatment preexisting tumor clones tracked with greater tumor shrinkage.

The time point denotes: after neoadjuvant nivolumab, at surgical resection. This CDR3 region has 15 residues. Germline CDR1 is MDHEN and CDR2 is SYDVKM. V dropped 3 bases and J dropped 0; count of bases not matched to a gene: 4. The data were produced by immunoSEQ multiplex PCR, yet TCRdb's version contains in-frame clones alone and is incomplete. This table has roughly 24,000 clones, about 25% appearing once. The starting material was tumor tissue, obtained after nivolumab (anti-PD-1) treatment. The source of this sequence is a person between 40 and 79 years old with oral cavity squamous cell carcinoma. V and J are TRBV28 and TRBJ1-1, with 7 bases aligning to TRBD1. The CDR3, as DNA: TGTGCCAGCAGTTTGCCGGGACAGATGAACACTGAAGCTTTCTTT. It codes for CASSLPGQMNTEAFF.